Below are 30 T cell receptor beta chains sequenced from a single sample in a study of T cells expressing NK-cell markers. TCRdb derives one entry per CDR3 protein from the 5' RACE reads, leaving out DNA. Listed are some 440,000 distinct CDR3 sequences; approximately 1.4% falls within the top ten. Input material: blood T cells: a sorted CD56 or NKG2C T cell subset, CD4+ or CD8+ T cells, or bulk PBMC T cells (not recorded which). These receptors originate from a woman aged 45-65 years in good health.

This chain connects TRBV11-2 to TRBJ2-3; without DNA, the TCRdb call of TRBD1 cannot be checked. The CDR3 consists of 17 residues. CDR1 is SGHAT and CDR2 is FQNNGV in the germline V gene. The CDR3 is CASSLPLKTGPTDTQYF. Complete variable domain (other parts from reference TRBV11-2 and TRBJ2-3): EAGVAQSPRYKIIEKRQSVAFWCNPISGHATLYWYQQILGQGPKLLIQFQNNGVVDDSQLPKDRFSAERLKGVDSTLKIQPAKLEDSAVYLCASSLPLKTGPTDTQYFGPGTRLTVL.

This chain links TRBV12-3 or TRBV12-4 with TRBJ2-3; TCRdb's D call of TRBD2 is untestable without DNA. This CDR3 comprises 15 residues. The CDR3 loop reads CASRGTSGPTDTQYF.

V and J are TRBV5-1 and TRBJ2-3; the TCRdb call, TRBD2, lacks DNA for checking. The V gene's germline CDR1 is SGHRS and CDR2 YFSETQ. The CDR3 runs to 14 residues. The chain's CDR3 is CASSAGTSQDTQYF.

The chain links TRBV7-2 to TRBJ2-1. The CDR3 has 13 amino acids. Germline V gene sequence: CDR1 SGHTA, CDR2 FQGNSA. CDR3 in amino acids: CASSLAIEYEQFF.

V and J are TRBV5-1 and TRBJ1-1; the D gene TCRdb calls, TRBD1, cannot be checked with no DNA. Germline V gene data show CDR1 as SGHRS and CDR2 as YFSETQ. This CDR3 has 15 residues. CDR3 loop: CASSLAGGRDTEAFF.

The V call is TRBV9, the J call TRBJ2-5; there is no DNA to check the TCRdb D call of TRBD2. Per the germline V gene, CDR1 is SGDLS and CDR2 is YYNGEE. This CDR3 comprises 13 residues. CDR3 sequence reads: CASSLPDYPNLYF.

CDR3 loop: CASSLEAGGRDEQFF. The chain carries TRBV11-2 and TRBJ2-1; TCRdb's D call of TRBD2 is untestable without DNA. Germline V gene lookup returns CDR1 SGHAT and CDR2 FQNNGV. This CDR3 is built from 15 residues.

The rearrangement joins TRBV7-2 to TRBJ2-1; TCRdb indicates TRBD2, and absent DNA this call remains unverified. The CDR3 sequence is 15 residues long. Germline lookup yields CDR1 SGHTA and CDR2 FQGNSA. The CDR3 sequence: CASSLGGASVREQFF.

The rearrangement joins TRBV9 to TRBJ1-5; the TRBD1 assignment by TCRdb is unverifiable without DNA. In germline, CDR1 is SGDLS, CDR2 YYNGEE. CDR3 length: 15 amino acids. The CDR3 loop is CASSGGDRESQPQHF.

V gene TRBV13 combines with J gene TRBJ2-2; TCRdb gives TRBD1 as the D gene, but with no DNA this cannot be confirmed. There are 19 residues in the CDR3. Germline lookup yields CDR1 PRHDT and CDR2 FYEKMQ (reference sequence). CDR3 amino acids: CASSLGVVGQLLNTGELFF.

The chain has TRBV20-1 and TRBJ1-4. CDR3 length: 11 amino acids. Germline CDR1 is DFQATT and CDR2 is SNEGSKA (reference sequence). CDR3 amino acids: CSARAAEKLFF.

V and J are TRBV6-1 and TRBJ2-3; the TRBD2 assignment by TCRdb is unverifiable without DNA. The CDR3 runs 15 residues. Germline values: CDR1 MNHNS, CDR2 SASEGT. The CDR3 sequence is CASSEALAGTDTQYF.

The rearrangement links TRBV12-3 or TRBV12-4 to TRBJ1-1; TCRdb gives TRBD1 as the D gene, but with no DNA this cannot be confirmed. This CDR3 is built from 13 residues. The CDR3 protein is CASSLFEGRVAFF.

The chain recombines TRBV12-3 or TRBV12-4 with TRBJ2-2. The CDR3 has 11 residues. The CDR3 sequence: CASRYTGELFF.

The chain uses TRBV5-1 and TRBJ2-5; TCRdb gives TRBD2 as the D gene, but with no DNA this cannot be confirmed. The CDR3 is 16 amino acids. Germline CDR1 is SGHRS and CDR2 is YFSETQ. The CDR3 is CASSLDPLAAQETQYF.

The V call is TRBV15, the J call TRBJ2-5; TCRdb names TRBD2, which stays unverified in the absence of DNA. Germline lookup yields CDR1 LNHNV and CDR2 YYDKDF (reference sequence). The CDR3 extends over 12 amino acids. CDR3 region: CATARGEETQYF.

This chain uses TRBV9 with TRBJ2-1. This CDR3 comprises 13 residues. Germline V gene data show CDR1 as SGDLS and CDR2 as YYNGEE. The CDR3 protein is CASSEAVYNEQFF.

CDR3 in amino acids: CASSEYHVGEAFF. V and J are TRBV25-1 and TRBJ1-1. Germline CDR1 MGHDK, CDR2 SYGVNS. The CDR3 has 13 residues.

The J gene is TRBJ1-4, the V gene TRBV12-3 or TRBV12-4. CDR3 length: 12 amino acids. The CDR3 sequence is CASSPLSEKLFF.

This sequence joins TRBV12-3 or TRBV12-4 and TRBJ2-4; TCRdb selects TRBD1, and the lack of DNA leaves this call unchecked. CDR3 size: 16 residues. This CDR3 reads CASSLGVGGGKNIQYF.

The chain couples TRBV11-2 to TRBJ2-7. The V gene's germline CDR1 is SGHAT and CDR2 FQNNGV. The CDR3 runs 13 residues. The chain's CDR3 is CASSLLAAGEQYF. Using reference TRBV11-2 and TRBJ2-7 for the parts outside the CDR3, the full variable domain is EAGVAQSPRYKIIEKRQSVAFWCNPISGHATLYWYQQILGQGPKLLIQFQNNGVVDDSQLPKDRFSAERLKGVDSTLKIQPAKLEDSAVYLCASSLLAAGEQYFGPGTRLTVT.

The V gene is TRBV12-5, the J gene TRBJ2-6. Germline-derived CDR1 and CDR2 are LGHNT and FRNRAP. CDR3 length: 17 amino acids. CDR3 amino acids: CASGLKAGPSGANVLTF.

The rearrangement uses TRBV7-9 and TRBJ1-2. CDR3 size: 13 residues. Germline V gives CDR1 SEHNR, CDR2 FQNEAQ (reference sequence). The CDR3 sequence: CASSLEPQQGYTF.

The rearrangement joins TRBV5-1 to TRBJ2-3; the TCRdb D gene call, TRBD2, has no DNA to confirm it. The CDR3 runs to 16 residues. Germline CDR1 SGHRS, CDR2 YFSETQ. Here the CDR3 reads CASSLPQAGVTDTQYF.

This chain's CDR3 is CSATTGVSDEQYF. The J gene is TRBJ2-7, the V gene TRBV20-1. From germline, CDR1 is DFQATT and CDR2 SNEGSKA (reference sequence). This CDR3 spans 13 amino acids.

This CDR3 is CASSLGQAKRETQYF. The rearrangement links TRBV2 to TRBJ2-5; lacking DNA, the TRBD2 call made by TCRdb goes unchecked. The germline V gene encodes CDR1 SNHLY and CDR2 FYNNEI. This CDR3 is 15 amino acids long. Full variable domain (rest looked up from reference TRBV2 and TRBJ2-5): EPEVTQTPSHQVTQMGQEVILRCVPISNHLYFYWYRQILGQKVEFLVSFYNNEISEKSEIFDDQFSVERPDGSNFTLKIRSTKLEDSAMYFCASSLGQAKRETQYFGPGTRLLVL.

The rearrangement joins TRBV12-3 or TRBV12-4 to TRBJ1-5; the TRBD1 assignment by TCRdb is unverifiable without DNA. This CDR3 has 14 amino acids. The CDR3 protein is CASSLTGGGQPQHF.

CDR3 residues: CASSRDPEQFF. The V and J genes are TRBV18 and TRBJ2-1. Germline CDR1 KGHSH, CDR2 LQKENI. This CDR3 has 11 residues.

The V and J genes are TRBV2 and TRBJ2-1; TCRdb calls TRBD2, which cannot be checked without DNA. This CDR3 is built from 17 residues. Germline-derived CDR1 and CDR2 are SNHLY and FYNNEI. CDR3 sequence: CASSIIGLAGAQNEQFF.

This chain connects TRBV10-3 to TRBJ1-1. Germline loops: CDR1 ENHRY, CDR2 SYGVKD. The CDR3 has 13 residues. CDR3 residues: CAISEVVDTEAFF.